The 12 T cell receptor beta chains presented below share a single source sample, sequenced in a study of T-cell reconstitution after alpha-beta-depleted transplantation in children. A TCRbeta library incorporating unique molecular identifiers was prepared. TCRdb reanalysed the PCR reads using MiXCR and keeps one entry per CDR3 protein. The sample has 440,000 or so distinct CDR3 sequences, 43% seen once. Sequences were derived from PBMCs, sampled before TCRalphabeta/CD19-depleted stem cell transplant. The receptors were gathered from a girl between 2 and 10 years old with aplastic anemia, due to receive a stem cell transplant.

The genes are TRBV7-6 and TRBJ2-7; the D is unclear. The CDR3 spans 15 residues. Germline V gene lookup returns CDR1 SGHVS and CDR2 FNYEAQ. The germline V and J ends were trimmed by 2 bases and 2 bases, with 13 bases remaining between them. The CDR3 loop is CASSLRDNGPYEQYF. In nucleotides, the CDR3 is TGTGCCAGCAGCTTACGCGACAATGGGCCCTACGAGCAGTACTTC.

This chain connects TRBV5-1 to TRBJ1-2; D uncertain. In germline, CDR1 is SGHRS, CDR2 YFSETQ. CDR3 length equals 15 residues. V lost 6 bases to trimming and J lost 3 bases, with 18 bases between them. As DNA, the CDR3 is TGCGCCAGCAAAGCCCTCCCCGGGGTAGACTATGGCTACACCTTC. Protein: CASKALPGVDYGYTF. The whole variable domain, filled in from reference TRBV5-1 and TRBJ1-2, reads KAGVTQTPRYLIKTRGQQVTLSCSPISGHRSVSWYQQTPGQGLQFLFEYFSETQRNKGNFPGRFSGRQFSNSRSEMNVSTLELGDSALYLCASKALPGVDYGYTFGSGTRLTVV.

This clonotype was counted ten times or more. The rearrangement links TRBV29-1 to TRBJ2-1; no clear D. Germline loops: CDR1 SQVTM, CDR2 ANQGSEA. The CDR3 loop spans 10 amino acids. Trimming removed 0 bases at V and 10 bases at J, with 4 bases between. In nucleotides, the CDR3 is TGCAGCGTTGAAGAGGGGGAGCAGTTCTTC. Protein: CSVEEGEQFF.

The J gene is TRBJ2-7, the V gene TRBV7-2; 8 bases are shared with TRBD1. Germline values: CDR1 SGHTA, CDR2 FQGNSA. V lost 5 bases and J lost 5; bases outside the gene matches: 5. The CDR3 is 13 residues long. CDR3 in amino acids: CASSPRTGHEQYF. CDR3 bases: TGTGCCAGCAGCCCACGGACAGGGCACGAGCAGTACTTC.

This sequence joins TRBV7-2 and TRBJ2-1, with 10 bases aligning to TRBD1. Germline trimming cut 3 bases from V and 3 bases from J; bases unmatched to any gene: 2. The germline gives CDR1 SGHTA, CDR2 FQGNSA. The CDR3 length is 15 residues. The CDR3 reads CASSLRTGGYNEQFF. In nucleotides, the CDR3 is TGTGCCAGCAGCTTGCGGACAGGGGGCTACAATGAGCAGTTCTTC.

Note on this clonotype: A read error may account for a junction end that differs from germline. J is TRBJ1-4 and V is TRBV28, with D possibly TRBD1 on 5 matching bases. The CDR3 runs 12 residues. CDR1 is MDHEN and CDR2 is SYDVKM in the germline V gene. This CDR3 is CASSPTGSGLSF. In DNA form, the CDR3 reads TGTGCCAGCAGTCCCACAGGTTCTGGCCTTTCGTTT.

The gene calls are TRBV20-1 and TRBJ2-7; 10 nucleotides match TRBD1. V dropped 3 bases and J dropped 2; count of bases not matched to a gene: 10. Germline values: CDR1 DFQATT, CDR2 SNEGSKA (reference sequence). The CDR3 runs to 16 residues. The CDR3, as DNA: TGCAGTGCTAGTAGTGTCGGGACAGGGGTGGCCTACGAGCAGTACTTC. It specifies CSASSVGTGVAYEQYF.

This clonotype came up a few times. This chain connects TRBV20-1 to TRBJ2-1, with D maybe TRBD2 (6 bases). This CDR3 is 14 amino acids long. CDR1 and CDR2 from the germline V gene are DFQATT and SNEGSKA (reference sequence). Trimming removed 3 bases from V and 6 bases from J, with 15 bases in between. The CDR3 spells CSARTRPALNEQFF. The DNA for the CDR3 is TGCAGTGCTAGGACTAGGCCTGCTCTCAATGAGCAGTTCTTC.

A single count supports this clonotype. The chain uses TRBV7-2 and TRBJ1-2; 8 bases are shared with TRBD1. The CDR3 runs 13 residues. CDR1 SGHTA and CDR2 FQGNSA come from the germline V gene. Trimming cost V 7 bases and J 8 bases; bases outside gene matches: 9. The CDR3 is CASNRDRIYGYTF. CDR3 sequence (DNA): TGTGCCAGCAACCGGGACAGGATCTACGGCTACACCTTC.

The DNA of the CDR3 is TGCAGCGTTGGGACTAGCGGTTACGAGCAGTACTTC. Translated, it gives CSVGTSGYEQYF. The V call is TRBV29-1, the J call TRBJ2-7; 10 nucleotides align to TRBD2. Germline V gives CDR1 SQVTM, CDR2 ANQGSEA. The trim removed 4 bases at V and 4 bases at J, leaving 1 base unmatched. The CDR3 runs 12 residues.

The chain employs TRBV7-9 and TRBJ2-1, with 10 bases fitting TRBD2. Trimming at V came to 6 bases and at J to 5 bases, leaving 7 bases not matched to a gene. CDR1 is SEHNR, CDR2 FQNEAQ, per germline (reference sequence). CDR3 length equals 15 residues. The CDR3 reads CASRIPGLANNEQFF. The CDR3 DNA reads TGTGCCAGCAGGATACCGGGACTAGCGAACAATGAGCAGTTCTTC.

CDR3 DNA sequence: TGCGCCAGCAGCTCAGTCCCGGGACAGGGGGAGTCCTACAATGAGCAGTTCTTC. It encodes CASSSVPGQGESYNEQFF. This chain joins TRBV5-1 and TRBJ2-1, with 11 bases aligning to TRBD1. The germline CDR1 and CDR2 sequences are SGHRS and YFSETQ. The trim removed 3 bases at V and 1 base at J, leaving 9 bases unmatched. The CDR3 extends over 18 amino acids.